This T cell receptor beta chain was retrieved from a study of blood T cell repertoires in COVID-19. On the study more broadly: T cells, B-cell-depleted T cells, or PBMCs provided the cDNA or gDNA that served as material.

The V gene end was trimmed by 4 bases and the J gene end by 0 bases; junction bases not matched to a gene: 4. CDR3 size: 18 residues. Germline V gene sequence: CDR1 MNHNS, CDR2 SASEGT. Only in-frame clones appear in the TCRdb table, and some are missing; sequencing was by immunoSEQ multiplex PCR. The sample holds roughly 38,000 clones, more than 80% seen once. The rearrangement uses TRBV6-1 and TRBJ2-3; 16 bases are shared with TRBD2. The sample comprised peripheral blood. This TCR came from a man aged 60 to 75 in a cohort sampled during active COVID-19. This chain's CDR3 is CASSAGLAGGISTDTQYF. For the CDR3, the DNA is TGTGCCAGCAGTGCGGGACTAGCGGGAGGGATTAGCACAGATACGCAGTATTTT.